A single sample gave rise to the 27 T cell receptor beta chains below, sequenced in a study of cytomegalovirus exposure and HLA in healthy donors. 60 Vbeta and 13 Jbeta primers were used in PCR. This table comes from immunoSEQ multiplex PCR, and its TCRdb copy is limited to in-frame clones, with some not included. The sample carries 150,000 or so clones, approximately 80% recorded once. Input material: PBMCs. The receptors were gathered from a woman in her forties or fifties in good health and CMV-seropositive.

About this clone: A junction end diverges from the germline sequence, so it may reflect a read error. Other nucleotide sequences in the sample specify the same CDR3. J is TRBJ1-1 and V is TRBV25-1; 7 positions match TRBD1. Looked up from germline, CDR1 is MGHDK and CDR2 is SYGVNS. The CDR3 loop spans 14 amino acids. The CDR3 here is CASSGPGQHTEAFF. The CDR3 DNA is TGTGCCAGCAGTGGTCCGGGACAGCACACTGAGGCTTTCTTT.

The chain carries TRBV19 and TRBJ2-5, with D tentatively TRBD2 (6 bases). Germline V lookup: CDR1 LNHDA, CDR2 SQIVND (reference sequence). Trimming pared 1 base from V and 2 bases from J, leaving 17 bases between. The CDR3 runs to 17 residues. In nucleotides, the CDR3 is TGTGCCAGTAGTATAGGCATAATGGGGGGAGCGCAAGAGACCCAGTACTTC. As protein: CASSIGIMGGAQETQYF.

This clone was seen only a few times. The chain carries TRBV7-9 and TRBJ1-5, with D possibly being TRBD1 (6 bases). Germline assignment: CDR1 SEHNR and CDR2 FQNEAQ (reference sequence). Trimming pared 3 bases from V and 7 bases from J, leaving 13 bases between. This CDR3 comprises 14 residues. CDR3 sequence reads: CASSLDSLGQPQHF. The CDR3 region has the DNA TGTGCCAGCAGCTTGGACAGCCTGGGGCAGCCCCAGCATTTT.

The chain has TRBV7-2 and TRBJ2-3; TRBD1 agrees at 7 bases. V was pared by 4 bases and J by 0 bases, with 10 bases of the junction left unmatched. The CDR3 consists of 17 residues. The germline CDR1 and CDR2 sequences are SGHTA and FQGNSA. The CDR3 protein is CASSSDRTRASTDTQYF. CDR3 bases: TGTGCCAGCAGCTCGGACAGGACCCGTGCTAGCACAGATACGCAGTATTTT.

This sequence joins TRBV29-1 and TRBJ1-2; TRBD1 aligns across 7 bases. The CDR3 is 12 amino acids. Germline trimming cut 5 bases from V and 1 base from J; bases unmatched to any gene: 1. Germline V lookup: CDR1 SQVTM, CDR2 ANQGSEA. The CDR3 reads CSVSGGNYGYTF. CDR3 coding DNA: TGCAGCGTTTCAGGGGGTAACTATGGCTACACCTTC. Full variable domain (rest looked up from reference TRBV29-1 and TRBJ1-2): SAVISQKPSRDICQRGTSLTIQCQVDSQVTMMFWYRQQPGQSLTLIATANQGSEATYESGFVIDKFPISRPNLTFSTLTVSNMSPEDSSIYLCSVSGGNYGYTFGSGTRLTVV.

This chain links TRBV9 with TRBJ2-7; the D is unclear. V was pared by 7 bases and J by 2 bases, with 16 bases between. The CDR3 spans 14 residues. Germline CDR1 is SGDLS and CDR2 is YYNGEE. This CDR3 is CASGPSTAAYEQYF. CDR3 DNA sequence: TGTGCCAGCGGGCCCTCGACCGCAGCCTACGAGCAGTACTTC.

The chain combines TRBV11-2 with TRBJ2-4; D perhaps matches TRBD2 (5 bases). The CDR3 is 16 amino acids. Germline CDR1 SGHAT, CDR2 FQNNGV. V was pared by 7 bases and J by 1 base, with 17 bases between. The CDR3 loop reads CASTKFEGTAKNIQYF. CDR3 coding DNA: TGTGCCAGCACCAAATTCGAGGGCACGGCCAAAAACATTCAGTACTTC.

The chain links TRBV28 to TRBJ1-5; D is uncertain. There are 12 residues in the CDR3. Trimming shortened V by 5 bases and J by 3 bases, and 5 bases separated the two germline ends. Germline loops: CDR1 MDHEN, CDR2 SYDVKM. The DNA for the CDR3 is TGTGCCAGCAGTCCCTACAATCAGCCCCAGCATTTT. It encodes CASSPYNQPQHF.

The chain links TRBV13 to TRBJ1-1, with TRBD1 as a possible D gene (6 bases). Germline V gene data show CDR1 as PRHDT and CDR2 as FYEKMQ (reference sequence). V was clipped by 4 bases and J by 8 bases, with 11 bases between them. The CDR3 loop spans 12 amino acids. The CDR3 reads CASSSGRGEAFF. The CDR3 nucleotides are TGTGCCAGCAGCTCCGGAAGGGGGGAAGCTTTCTTT.

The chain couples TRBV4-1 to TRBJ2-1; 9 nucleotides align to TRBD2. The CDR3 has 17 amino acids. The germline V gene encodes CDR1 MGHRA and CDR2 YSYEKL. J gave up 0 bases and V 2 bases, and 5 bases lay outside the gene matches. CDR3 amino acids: CASSQSSSGSSYNEQFF. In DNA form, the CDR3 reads TGCGCCAGCAGCCAAAGTAGTAGCGGGAGCTCCTACAATGAGCAGTTCTTC.

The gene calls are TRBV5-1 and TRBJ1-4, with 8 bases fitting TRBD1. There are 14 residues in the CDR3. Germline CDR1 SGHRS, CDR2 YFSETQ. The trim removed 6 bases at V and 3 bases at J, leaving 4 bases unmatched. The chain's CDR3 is CASTMGQANEKLFF. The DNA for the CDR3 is TGCGCCAGCACGATGGGACAGGCTAATGAAAAACTGTTTTTT.

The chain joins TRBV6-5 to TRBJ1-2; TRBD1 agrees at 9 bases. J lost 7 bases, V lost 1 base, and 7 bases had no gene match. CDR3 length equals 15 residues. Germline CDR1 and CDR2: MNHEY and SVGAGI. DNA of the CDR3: TGTGCCAGCAGTTACTGGGACAGGGAAGTCTCTGGCTACACCTTC. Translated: CASSYWDREVSGYTF.

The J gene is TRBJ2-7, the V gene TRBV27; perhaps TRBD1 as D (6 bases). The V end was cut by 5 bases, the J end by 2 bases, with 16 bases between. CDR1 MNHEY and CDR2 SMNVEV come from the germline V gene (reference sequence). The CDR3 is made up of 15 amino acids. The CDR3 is CASSRQEASPYEQYF. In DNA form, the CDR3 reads TGTGCCAGCAGTCGACAGGAAGCCTCCCCCTACGAGCAGTACTTC.

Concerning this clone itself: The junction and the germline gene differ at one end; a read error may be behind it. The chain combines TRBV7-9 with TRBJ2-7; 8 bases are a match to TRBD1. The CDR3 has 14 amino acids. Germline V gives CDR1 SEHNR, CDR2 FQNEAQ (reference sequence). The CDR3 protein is CSSSAQGANYEQYF. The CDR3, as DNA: TGTTCCAGCAGCGCTCAGGGGGCCAACTACGAGCAGTACTTC.

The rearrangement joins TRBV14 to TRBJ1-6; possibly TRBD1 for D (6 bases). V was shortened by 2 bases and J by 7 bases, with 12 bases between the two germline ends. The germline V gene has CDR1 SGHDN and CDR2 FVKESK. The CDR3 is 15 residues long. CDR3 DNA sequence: TGTGCCAGCAGCCAATTGAGTCAGGGGAATTCACCCCTCCACTTT. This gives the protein CASSQLSQGNSPLHF.

In DNA form, the CDR3 reads TGTGCCAGTAGTACGACAGGGAACACCGGGGAGCTGTTTTTT. Translating it yields CASSTTGNTGELFF. The genes are TRBV19 and TRBJ2-2, with D tentatively TRBD1 (6 bases). There are 14 residues in the CDR3. The germline V gene encodes CDR1 LNHDA and CDR2 SQIVND (reference sequence). Trimming pared 4 bases from V and 1 base from J, leaving 7 bases between.

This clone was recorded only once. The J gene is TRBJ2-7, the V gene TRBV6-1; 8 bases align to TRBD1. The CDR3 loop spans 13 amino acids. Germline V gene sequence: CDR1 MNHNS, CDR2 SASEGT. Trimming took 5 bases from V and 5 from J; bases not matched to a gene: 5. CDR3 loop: CASSTTQGDEQYF. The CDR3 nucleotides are TGTGCCAGCAGTACTACACAGGGGGACGAGCAGTACTTC.

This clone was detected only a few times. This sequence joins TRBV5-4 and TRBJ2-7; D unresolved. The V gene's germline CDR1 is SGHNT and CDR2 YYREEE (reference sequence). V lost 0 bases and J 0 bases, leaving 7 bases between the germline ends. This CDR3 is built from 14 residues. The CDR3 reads CASSLDLYSYEQYF. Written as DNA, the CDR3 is TGTGCCAGCAGCTTGGATCTTTACTCCTACGAGCAGTACTTC.

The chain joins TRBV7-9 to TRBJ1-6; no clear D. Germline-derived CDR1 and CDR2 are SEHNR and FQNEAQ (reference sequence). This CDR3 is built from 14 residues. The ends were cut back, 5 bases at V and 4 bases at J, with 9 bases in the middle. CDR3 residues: CASSPVLYNSPLHF. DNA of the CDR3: TGTGCCAGCAGCCCAGTATTATATAATTCACCCCTCCACTTT.

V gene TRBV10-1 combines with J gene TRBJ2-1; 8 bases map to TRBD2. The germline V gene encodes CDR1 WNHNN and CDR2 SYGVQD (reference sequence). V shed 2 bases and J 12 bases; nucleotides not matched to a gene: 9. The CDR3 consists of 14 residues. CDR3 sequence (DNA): TGCGCCAGCAGTGAGGGTAGCGGGGTAGTTTGGCAGTTCTTC. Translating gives CASSEGSGVVWQFF.

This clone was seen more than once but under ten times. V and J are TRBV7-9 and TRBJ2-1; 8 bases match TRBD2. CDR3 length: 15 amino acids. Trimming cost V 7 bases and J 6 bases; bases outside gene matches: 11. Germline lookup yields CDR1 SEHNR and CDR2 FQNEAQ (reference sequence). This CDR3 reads CASNEARGGSNEQFF. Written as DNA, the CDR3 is TGTGCCAGCAATGAGGCTCGGGGGGGCAGCAATGAGCAGTTCTTC.

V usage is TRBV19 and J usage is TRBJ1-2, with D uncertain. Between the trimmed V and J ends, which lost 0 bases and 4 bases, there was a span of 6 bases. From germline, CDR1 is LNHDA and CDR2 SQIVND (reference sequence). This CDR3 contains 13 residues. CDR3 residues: CASSIERSYGYTF. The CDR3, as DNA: TGTGCCAGTAGTATAGAACGGAGCTATGGCTACACCTTC. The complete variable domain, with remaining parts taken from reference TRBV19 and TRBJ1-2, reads DGGITQSPKYLFRKEGQNVTLSCEQNLNHDAMYWYRQDPGQGLRLIYYSQIVNDFQKGDIAEGYSVSREKKESFPLTVTSAQKNPTAFYLCASSIERSYGYTFGSGTRLTVV.

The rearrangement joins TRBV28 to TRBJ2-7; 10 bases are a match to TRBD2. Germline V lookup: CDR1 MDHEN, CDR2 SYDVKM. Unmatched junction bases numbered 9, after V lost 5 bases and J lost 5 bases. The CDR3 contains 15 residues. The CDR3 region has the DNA TGTGCCAGCAGTAGTTCAGCGGGAGGGTTGAACGAGCAGTACTTC. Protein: CASSSSAGGLNEQYF.

This chain's CDR3 is CVRSLAGLAGGTSSYNEQFF. CDR3 DNA: TGTGTCAGAAGCTTAGCCGGACTAGCGGGAGGGACTAGCTCCTACAATGAGCAGTTCTTC. The rearrangement uses TRBV7-5 and TRBJ2-1; whether TRBD2, the table's D call, matches the DNA was not checked. TRBV7-5 is listed as a pseudogene. CDR3 length: 20 amino acids.

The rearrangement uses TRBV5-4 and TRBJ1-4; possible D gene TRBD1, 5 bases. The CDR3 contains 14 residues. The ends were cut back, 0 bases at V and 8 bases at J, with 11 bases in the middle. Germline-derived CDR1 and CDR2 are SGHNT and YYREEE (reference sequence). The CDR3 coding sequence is TGTGCCAGCAGCTTGGAGGGGTTGCGGGAAAAACTGTTTTTT. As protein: CASSLEGLREKLFF.

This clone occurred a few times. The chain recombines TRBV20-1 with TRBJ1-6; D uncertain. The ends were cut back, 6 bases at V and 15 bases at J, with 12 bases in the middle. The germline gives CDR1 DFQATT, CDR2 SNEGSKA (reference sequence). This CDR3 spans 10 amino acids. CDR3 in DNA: TGCAGTGCCGGGAGGCCAAACCTCCACTTT. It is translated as CSAGRPNLHF.

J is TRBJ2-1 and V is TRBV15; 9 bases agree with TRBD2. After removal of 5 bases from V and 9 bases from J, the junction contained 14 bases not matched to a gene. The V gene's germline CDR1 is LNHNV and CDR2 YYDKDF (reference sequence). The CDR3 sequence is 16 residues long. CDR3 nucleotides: TGTGCCACCAGCGACCCCCTAGCGGGACTCCCCGGTGAGCAGTTCTTC. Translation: CATSDPLAGLPGEQFF.